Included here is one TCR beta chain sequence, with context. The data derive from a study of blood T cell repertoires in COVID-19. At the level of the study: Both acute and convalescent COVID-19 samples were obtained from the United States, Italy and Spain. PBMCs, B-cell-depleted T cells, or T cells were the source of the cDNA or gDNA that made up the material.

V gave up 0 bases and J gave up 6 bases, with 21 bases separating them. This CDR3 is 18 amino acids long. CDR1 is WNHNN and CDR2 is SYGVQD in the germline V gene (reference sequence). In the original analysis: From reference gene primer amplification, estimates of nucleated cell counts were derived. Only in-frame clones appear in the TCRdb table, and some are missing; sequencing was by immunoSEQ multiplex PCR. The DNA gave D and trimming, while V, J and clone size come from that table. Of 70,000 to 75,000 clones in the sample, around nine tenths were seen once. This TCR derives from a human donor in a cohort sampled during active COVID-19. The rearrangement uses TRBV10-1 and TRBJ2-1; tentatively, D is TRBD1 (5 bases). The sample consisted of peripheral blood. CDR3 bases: TGCGCCAGCAGTGAGTCGACCAGGGTTCCCCCCCGCTTCAATGAGCAGTTCTTC. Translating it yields CASSESTRVPPRFNEQFF.